These 15 T cell receptor beta chains were sequenced from one sample in a study of T cell repertoires in cytomegalovirus infection. MiXCR was run by TCRdb on the reads, yielding one entry per CDR3 protein. Here the sample spans roughly 920,000 distinct CDR3 sequences, roughly 30% being singletons. The antigens of these receptors remain unknown. The specimen comprised cultured CD8+ T cells from PBMCs, sampled from culture after CMV antigen stimulation. The receptors derive from a human donor in good health (CMV status not recorded). Some clones in this sample may be carry-over from other donors' samples.

The chain has TRBV6-5 and TRBJ2-7; 7 positions agree with TRBD2. In germline, CDR1 is MNHEY, CDR2 SVGAGI. The CDR3 totals 15 residues. V shed 2 bases, J shed 2 bases, and the junction held 6 bases outside the gene matches. The CDR3 loop reads CASSYGASGTYEQYF. The CDR3, as DNA: TGTGCCAGCAGTTACGGGGCTAGCGGCACCTACGAGCAGTACTTC.

This clonotype was observed a few times. The V and J genes are TRBV10-3 and TRBJ1-1; D remains unclear. The ends were cut back, 4 bases at V and 1 base at J, with 10 bases in the middle. Germline CDR1 ENHRY, CDR2 SYGVKD. The CDR3 loop spans 14 amino acids. CDR3 coding DNA: TGTGCCATCAGTGTTCGTGGCAGGAACACTGAAGCTTTCTTT. Translating gives CAISVRGRNTEAFF.

The chain recombines TRBV7-6 with TRBJ2-5; D unclear. CDR1 and CDR2 (germline): SGHVS, FNYEAQ. The V and J ends lost 1 base and 5 bases respectively, with 17 bases between them. The CDR3 contains 16 residues. The CDR3 sequence: CASSLGSFELLETQYF. CDR3 in DNA: TGTGCCAGCAGCTTAGGATCGTTCGAGCTCTTGGAGACCCAGTACTTC.

The chain combines TRBV7-9 with TRBJ1-2; D is unresolved. The CDR3 totals 15 residues. Germline values: CDR1 SEHNR, CDR2 FQNEAQ (reference sequence). Trimming left V 2 bases short and J 3 bases short, with 13 bases between. Here the CDR3 reads CASSLMAELDYGYTF. The DNA of the CDR3 is TGTGCCAGCAGCTTAATGGCAGAACTAGACTATGGCTACACCTTC.

The chain recombines TRBV6-1 with TRBJ2-1; D gene uncertain. The CDR3 runs 12 residues. Germline V gene sequence: CDR1 MNHNS, CDR2 SASEGT. CDR3 loop: CVSFSHYNEQFF. CDR3 coding DNA: TGTGTCAGTTTCAGCCACTACAATGAGCAGTTCTTC.

This clonotype was counted once. A read error may explain this, as a much larger clone is one base away. CDR3 DNA sequence: TGTGCCAGCAGCTTTGAACTCGGCCCCCCGAGAGATACGCAGTATTTT. It codes for CASSFELGPPRDTQYF. The chain combines TRBV7-6 with TRBJ2-3; D ambiguous. In germline, CDR1 is SGHVS, CDR2 FNYEAQ. CDR3 length: 16 residues. Trimming took 3 bases from V and 5 from J, leaving 18 bases between them.

This clonotype came up a few times. The chain links TRBV4-1 to TRBJ2-4; D might be TRBD1 (6 bases). This CDR3 comprises 13 residues. Germline loops: CDR1 MGHRA, CDR2 YSYEKL. V gave up 2 bases and J gave up 7 bases, with 9 bases separating them. DNA for the CDR3: TGCGCCAGCAGCCAACCTACAGGGAACATTCAGTACTTC. Its translation is CASSQPTGNIQYF.

This clonotype showed up just a few times. The chain carries TRBV7-3 and TRBJ1-1; D gene unclear. Germline assignment: CDR1 SGHTA and CDR2 FQGTGA. The CDR3 contains 15 residues. V lost 1 base and J lost 0, with 9 bases in between. This CDR3 reads CASSLKGPLNTEAFF. The CDR3 DNA is TGTGCCAGCAGCTTAAAAGGCCCTCTGAACACTGAAGCTTTCTTT.

The CDR3 spells CASSFWPEETQYF. CDR3 coding DNA: TGCGCCAGCAGCTTTTGGCCCGAAGAGACCCAGTACTTC. The chain has TRBV5-1 and TRBJ2-5; no definite D call. There are 13 residues in the CDR3. The V and J ends lost 2 bases and 3 bases respectively, with 8 bases between them. Germline CDR1 is SGHRS and CDR2 is YFSETQ.

This clonotype was recorded a few times. The chain employs TRBV19 and TRBJ1-2; 7 bases align to TRBD1. The CDR3 has 18 residues. The germline CDR1 and CDR2 sequences are LNHDA and SQIVND (reference sequence). Trimming at V came to 2 bases and at J to 2 bases, leaving 14 bases not matched to a gene. CDR3 protein: CASSIRPVYRGPNYGYTF. In DNA, the CDR3 is TGTGCCAGTAGTATAAGGCCGGTTTACAGGGGCCCCAACTATGGCTACACCTTC.

In this sample, this clonotype turned up many times. The V and J genes are TRBV7-8 and TRBJ2-7, with D perhaps given as TRBD1 or TRBD2 (6 bases each). This CDR3 region has 12 residues. Germline CDR1 and CDR2: SGHVS and FQNEAQ. Trimming took off 9 bases at V and 4 bases at J, with 13 bases between the two ends. This chain's CDR3 is CASGEGGYEQYF. The DNA for the CDR3 is TGTGCCAGTGGTGAAGGGGGGTACGAGCAGTACTTC.

The genes are TRBV5-5 and TRBJ2-3, with 7 bases identical to TRBD1. This CDR3 comprises 16 residues. Germline lookup yields CDR1 SGHKS and CDR2 YYEKEE (reference sequence). V lost 4 bases, J lost 0 bases, and 8 bases stayed unmatched. CDR3 sequence: CASSIGQAISTDTQYF. CDR3 nucleotides: TGTGCCAGCAGCATCGGACAGGCGATTAGCACAGATACGCAGTATTTT.

The chain couples TRBV27 to TRBJ2-5, with a weak D call TRBD2 (5 bases). This CDR3 is 11 amino acids long. V was clipped by 3 bases and J by 9 bases, with 8 bases between them. Germline V gene sequence: CDR1 MNHEY, CDR2 SMNVEV (reference sequence). CDR3 sequence reads: CASSFRGSQYF. DNA of the CDR3: TGTGCCAGCAGTTTCAGAGGGTCCCAGTACTTC.

This chain joins TRBV5-3 and TRBJ2-3, with 11 bases matching TRBD2. TRBV5-3 is sorted into the ORF group, with uncertain function. The CDR3 runs 15 residues. V lost 8 bases to trimming and J lost 5 bases; unmatched junction nucleotides: 10. The CDR3 region has the DNA TGTGCCAGCAGCCTTAGCGGGGGGGCCCAAGATACGCAGTATTTT. It is translated as CASSLSGGAQDTQYF.

This clonotype has only a few counts. The chain employs TRBV9 and TRBJ2-7; 9 bases are shared with TRBD2. Germline values: CDR1 SGDLS, CDR2 YYNGEE. V was pared by 0 bases and J by 5 bases, with 6 bases of the junction left unmatched. The CDR3 length is 15 residues. The CDR3 DNA is TGTGCCAGCAGCGTAGAGGCTAGCGGGGTTGACGAGCAGTACTTC. This encodes CASSVEASGVDEQYF.